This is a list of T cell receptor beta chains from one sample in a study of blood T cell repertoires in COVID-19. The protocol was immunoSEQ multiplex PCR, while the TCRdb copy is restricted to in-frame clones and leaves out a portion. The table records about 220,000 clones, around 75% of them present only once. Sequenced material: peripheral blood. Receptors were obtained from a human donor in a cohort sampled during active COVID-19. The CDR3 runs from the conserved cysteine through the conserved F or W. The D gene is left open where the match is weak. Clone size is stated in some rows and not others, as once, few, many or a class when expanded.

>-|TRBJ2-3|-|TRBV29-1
CSVEVPVTDTQYF
TGCAGCGTTGAGGTCCCGGTCACAGATACGCAGTATTTT
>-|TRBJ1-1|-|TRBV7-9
CASSWHRVDTEAFF
TGTGCCAGCAGCTGGCACAGGGTGGACACTGAAGCTTTCTTT
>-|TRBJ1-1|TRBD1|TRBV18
CASSIQGGNTEAFF
TGTGCCAGCTCAATACAGGGGGGGAACACTGAAGCTTTCTTT
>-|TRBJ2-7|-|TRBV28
CASSLSGPNSYEQYF
TGTGCCAGCAGTTTATCAGGGCCTAACTCCTACGAGCAGTACTTC
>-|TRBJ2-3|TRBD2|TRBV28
CASSPLGGRAADTQYF
TGTGCCAGCAGTCCCCTGGGAGGGAGGGCCGCAGATACGCAGTATTTT
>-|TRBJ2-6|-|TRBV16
CASSQSMGPTGQGANVLTF
TGTGCCAGCAGCCAATCGATGGGGCCTACAGGGCAAGGGGCCAACGTCCTGACTTTC
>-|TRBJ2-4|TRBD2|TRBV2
CASSERGGEAKNIQYF
TGTGCCAGCAGTGAACGGGGAGGGGAAGCCAAAAACATTCAGTACTTC
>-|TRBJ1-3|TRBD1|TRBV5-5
CASSLTPTQGAGNTIYF
TGTGCCAGCAGCTTGACTCCCACACAGGGGGCTGGAAACACCATATATTTT
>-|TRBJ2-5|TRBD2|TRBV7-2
CASSFWRLAGGLETQYF
TGTGCCAGCAGCTTCTGGAGACTAGCGGGAGGTCTGGAGACCCAGTACTTC
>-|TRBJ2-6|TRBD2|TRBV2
CASRPGGGILTF
TGTGCCAGCCGACCCGGGGGAGGGATCCTGACTTTC
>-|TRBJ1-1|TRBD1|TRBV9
CASSTDRGNTEAFF
TGTGCCAGCAGCACGGACAGGGGGAACACTGAAGCTTTCTTT
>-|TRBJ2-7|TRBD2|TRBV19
CASSTRRLAGGSYEQYF
TGTGCCAGTAGTACCCGCCGACTAGCGGGAGGCTCCTACGAGCAGTACTTC
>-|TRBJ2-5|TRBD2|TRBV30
CASRGTSGRAQYF
TGTGCCTCCCGTGGGACTAGCGGGAGGGCCCAGTACTTC
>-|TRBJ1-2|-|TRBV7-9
CASSPAYRFNYGYTF
TGTGCCAGCAGCCCAGCTTACAGGTTTAACTATGGCTACACCTTC
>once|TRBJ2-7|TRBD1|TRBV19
CASSHTSGTGFHEQYF
TGTGCCAGTAGCCATACGTCCGGGACAGGGTTCCACGAGCAGTACTTC
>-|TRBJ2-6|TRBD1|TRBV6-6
CASSYYRGEGANVLTF
TGTGCCAGCAGTTACTACAGGGGAGAAGGGGCCAACGTCCTGACTTTC
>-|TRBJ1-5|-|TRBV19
CASSYGGGNQPQHF
TGTGCCAGTAGTTATGGGGGGGGGAATCAGCCCCAGCATTTT
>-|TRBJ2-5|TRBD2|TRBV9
CASSVGSGRIETQYF
TGTGCCAGCAGCGTTGGTAGCGGGAGGATCGAGACCCAGTACTTC
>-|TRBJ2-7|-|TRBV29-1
CSVGVASLYEQYF
TGCAGCGTTGGGGTAGCTAGCCTCTACGAGCAGTACTTC
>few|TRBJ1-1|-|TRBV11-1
CASSSREVNTEAFF
TGTGCCAGCAGCTCCAGGGAGGTCAACACTGAAGCTTTCTTT
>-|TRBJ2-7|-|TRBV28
CASSFIRLVRGYEQYF
TGTGCCAGCAGTTTTATTCGGTTGGTACGGGGCTACGAGCAGTACTTC
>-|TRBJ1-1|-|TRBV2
CASKSLGGSTEAFF
TGTGCCAGCAAGTCTCTCGGGGGTTCCACTGAAGCTTTCTTT
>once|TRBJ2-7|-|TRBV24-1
CATAPGFWIYEQYF
TGTGCCACCGCACCCGGGTTCTGGATCTACGAGCAGTACTTC
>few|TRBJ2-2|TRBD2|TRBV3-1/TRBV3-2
CASSHDEKRGYTGELFF
TGTGCCAGCAGCCATGACGAGAAGCGGGGTTACACCGGGGAGCTGTTTTTT
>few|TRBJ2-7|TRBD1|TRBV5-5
CASSLGTGLAYEQYF
TGTGCCAGCAGCCTGGGGACAGGCTTAGCCTACGAGCAGTACTTC
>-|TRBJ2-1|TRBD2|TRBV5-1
CASSAGLAGNEQFF
TGCGCCAGCAGCGCCGGACTAGCGGGCAATGAGCAGTTCTTC
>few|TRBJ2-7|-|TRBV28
CASSPLDSSQQYF
TGTGCCAGCAGTCCTCTCGACAGTTCCCAGCAGTACTTC
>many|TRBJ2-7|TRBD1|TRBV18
CASSPLVGTGGGYEQYF
TGTGCCAGCTCACCACTCGTTGGGACAGGGGGCGGCTACGAGCAGTACTTC
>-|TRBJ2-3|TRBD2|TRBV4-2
CASSQGVGEGPTDTQYF
TGTGCCAGCAGCCAAGGGGTGGGGGAGGGCCCCACAGATACGCAGTATTTT
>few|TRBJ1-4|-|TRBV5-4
CATGGDNNEKLFF
TGTGCCACCGGCGGGGATAATAATGAAAAACTGTTTTTT
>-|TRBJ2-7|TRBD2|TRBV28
CASRASGRYEQYF
TGTGCCAGCCGGGCTAGCGGGAGGTATGAGCAGTACTTC
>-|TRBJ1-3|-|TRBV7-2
CASSLSRVSGNTIYF
TGTGCCAGCAGCTTAAGCAGGGTCTCTGGAAACACCATATATTTT
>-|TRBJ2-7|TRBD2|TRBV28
CASSRRGGPYEQYF
TGTGCCAGCAGCCGGCGGGGGGGGCCGTACGAGCAGTACTTC
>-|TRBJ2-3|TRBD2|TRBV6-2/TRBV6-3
CASSRLLAGGPDTQYF
TGTGCCAGCAGTCGCTTACTAGCGGGAGGGCCAGATACGCAGTATTTT
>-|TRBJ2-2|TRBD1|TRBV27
CASSPTGGIFTTGELFF
TGTGCCAGCAGCCCGACAGGGGGAATATTCACTACCGGGGAGCTGTTTTTT
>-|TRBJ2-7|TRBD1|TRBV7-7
CASSPDRGSGEQYF
TGTGCCAGCAGCCCCGACAGGGGATCCGGGGAGCAGTACTTC
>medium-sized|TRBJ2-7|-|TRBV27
CASSWRDPGDEQYF
TGTGCCAGCAGTTGGCGGGACCCTGGGGACGAGCAGTACTTC
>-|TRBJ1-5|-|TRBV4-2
CASSQIGRPNQPQHF
TGTGCCAGCAGCCAAATCGGCAGGCCGAATCAGCCCCAGCATTTT
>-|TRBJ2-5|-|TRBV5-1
CASSMDSKETQYF
TGCGCCAGCAGCATGGACAGTAAAGAGACCCAGTACTTC